A selection of T cell receptor beta chains follows, all from one sample in a study of T cells after yellow fever vaccination. A single record per CDR3 protein comes from TCRdb applying MiXCR to the 5' RACE reads. The table lists about 630,000 distinct CDR3 sequences, 9% to 15% of them singletons. The input for sequencing was PBMCs, taken on the day of the yellow fever booster vaccination. The receptor source for this set is a man younger than 40 who received the YFV17D yellow fever vaccine. Each CDR3 is given with its conserved first and last residue. A D gene is named only where the DNA matches it firmly. The size entry is marked missing in some rows and otherwise reads once, few, many or a size class.

CDR3aa: CASTRQDTQYF; CDR3nt: TGCGCCAGCACACGACAGGATACGCAGTATTTT; d_gene: .; j_gene: TRBJ2-3; abundance: few; len: 11; v_gene: TRBV5-1
CDR3aa: CASGLEETQYF; CDR3nt: TGTGCTAGTGGTTTGGAGGAGACCCAGTACTTC; d_gene: .; j_gene: TRBJ2-5; abundance: many; len: 11; v_gene: TRBV12-5
CDR3aa: CATSDFAQGTNEQFF; CDR3nt: TGTGCCACCAGTGATTTCGCGCAGGGAACCAATGAGCAGTTCTTC; d_gene: .; j_gene: TRBJ2-1; abundance: .; len: 15; v_gene: TRBV24-1
CDR3aa: CASISPTRREAFF; CDR3nt: TGTGCCAGCATATCGCCGACAAGACGTGAAGCTTTCTTT; d_gene: .; j_gene: TRBJ1-1; abundance: .; len: 13; v_gene: TRBV6-1
CDR3aa: CASSGWMGGSAEAFF; CDR3nt: TGTGCCAGCAGCGGTTGGATGGGAGGGAGCGCTGAAGCTTTCTTT; d_gene: .; j_gene: TRBJ1-1; abundance: few; len: 15; v_gene: TRBV5-5
CDR3aa: CASSFDGNYEQYF; CDR3nt: TGTGCCAGCAGTTTTGACGGGAACTACGAGCAGTACTTC; d_gene: .; j_gene: TRBJ2-7; abundance: few; len: 13; v_gene: TRBV12-3/TRBV12-4
CDR3aa: CASSHASGTGVNIQYF; CDR3nt: TGCGCCAGCAGCCATGCCTCCGGGACAGGGGTCAACATTCAGTACTTC; d_gene: TRBD1; j_gene: TRBJ2-4; abundance: .; len: 16; v_gene: TRBV4-1
CDR3aa: CASCSGQPNSPLHF; CDR3nt: TGTGCCAGCTGTTCTGGCCAGCCAAATTCACCCCTCCACTTT; d_gene: .; j_gene: TRBJ1-6; abundance: .; len: 14; v_gene: TRBV12-3/TRBV12-4
CDR3aa: CASSLRETPYNEQFF; CDR3nt: TGTGCCAGCAGCTTACGGGAGACACCCTACAATGAGCAGTTCTTC; d_gene: .; j_gene: TRBJ2-1; abundance: .; len: 15; v_gene: TRBV5-5
CDR3aa: CATSDHRGGETQYF; CDR3nt: TGTGCCACCAGTGATCACAGGGGAGGGGAGACCCAGTACTTC; d_gene: .; j_gene: TRBJ2-5; abundance: few; len: 14; v_gene: TRBV24-1
CDR3aa: CASSRMLGTGVNEQFF; CDR3nt: TGCGCCAGCAGCCGGATGCTTGGGACAGGGGTCAATGAGCAGTTCTTC; d_gene: TRBD1; j_gene: TRBJ2-1; abundance: .; len: 16; v_gene: TRBV5-1
CDR3aa: CASSRLAGGSYNEQFF; CDR3nt: TGTGCCAGCAGCAGACTAGCGGGGGGGTCTTACAATGAGCAGTTCTTC; d_gene: TRBD2; j_gene: TRBJ2-1; abundance: many; len: 16; v_gene: TRBV7-2
CDR3aa: CASSSDFSEAFF; CDR3nt: TGTGCCAGCAGCTCGGACTTCTCTGAAGCTTTCTTT; d_gene: .; j_gene: TRBJ1-1; abundance: many; len: 12; v_gene: TRBV12-3/TRBV12-4
CDR3aa: CASGNLWQRYEQYF; CDR3nt: TGTGCCAGCGGTAATCTTTGGCAGAGGTACGAGCAGTACTTC; d_gene: .; j_gene: TRBJ2-7; abundance: .; len: 14; v_gene: TRBV28
CDR3aa: CASRADSAGCSYNEQFF; CDR3nt: TGCGCCAGCAGGGCGGATTCGGCGGGTTGCTCCTACAATGAGCAGTTCTTC; d_gene: .; j_gene: TRBJ2-1; abundance: .; len: 17; v_gene: TRBV23-1
CDR3aa: CASSYDRPNYGYTF; CDR3nt: TGTGCCAGCAGTTACGACAGACCTAACTATGGCTACACCTTC; d_gene: .; j_gene: TRBJ1-2; abundance: .; len: 14; v_gene: TRBV6-2/TRBV6-3
CDR3aa: CASSSPGLAGTGELFF; CDR3nt: TGTGCCAGCAGCTCCCCGGGACTAGCGGGAACCGGGGAGCTGTTTTTT; d_gene: TRBD2; j_gene: TRBJ2-2; abundance: many; len: 16; v_gene: TRBV7-9
CDR3aa: CASSQEFPSSPDTQYF; CDR3nt: TGCGCCAGCAGCCAAGAGTTCCCTTCTTCCCCCGATACGCAGTATTTT; d_gene: .; j_gene: TRBJ2-3; abundance: .; len: 16; v_gene: TRBV4-3
CDR3aa: CASRGTAGNTGELFF; CDR3nt: TGCGCCAGCAGAGGGACGGCCGGGAACACCGGGGAGCTGTTTTTT; d_gene: .; j_gene: TRBJ2-2; abundance: few; len: 15; v_gene: TRBV5-1
CDR3aa: CASSISVPNEQFF; CDR3nt: TGTGCCAGCAGTATCTCCGTCCCCAATGAGCAGTTCTTC; d_gene: .; j_gene: TRBJ2-1; abundance: few; len: 13; v_gene: TRBV28
CDR3aa: CASSLKGYYGYTF; CDR3nt: TGTGCCAGCAGTTTAAAAGGATATTATGGCTACACCTTC; d_gene: .; j_gene: TRBJ1-2; abundance: many; len: 13; v_gene: TRBV28
CDR3aa: CASSLTRERTNEQFF; CDR3nt: TGTGCCAGCAGCTTAACACGGGAGAGGACGAATGAGCAGTTCTTC; d_gene: .; j_gene: TRBJ2-1; abundance: .; len: 15; v_gene: TRBV7-3
CDR3aa: CASSNQGVQNTEAFF; CDR3nt: TGCGCCAGCAGTAACCAGGGGGTACAAAACACTGAAGCTTTCTTT; d_gene: TRBD1; j_gene: TRBJ1-1; abundance: .; len: 15; v_gene: TRBV5-1
CDR3aa: CASSLIGYTEAFF; CDR3nt: TGTGCCAGCAGTTTGATTGGGTACACTGAAGCTTTCTTT; d_gene: .; j_gene: TRBJ1-1; abundance: .; len: 13; v_gene: TRBV27
CDR3aa: CASSLSHLSYEQYF; CDR3nt: TGTGCCAGCAGTTTATCCCATCTTTCGTACGAGCAGTACTTC; d_gene: .; j_gene: TRBJ2-7; abundance: many; len: 14; v_gene: TRBV27
CDR3aa: CASSRSTGTSEQYF; CDR3nt: TGTGCCAGCAGCCGGAGTACTGGGACTTCCGAGCAGTACTTC; d_gene: .; j_gene: TRBJ2-7; abundance: .; len: 14; v_gene: TRBV12-3/TRBV12-4
CDR3aa: CASNLGGMNTEAFF; CDR3nt: TGTGCCAGCAATTTAGGGGGTATGAACACTGAAGCTTTCTTT; d_gene: .; j_gene: TRBJ1-1; abundance: few; len: 14; v_gene: TRBV6-5
CDR3aa: CASSQGAGYQPQHF; CDR3nt: TGTGCCAGCAGTCAAGGGGCAGGGTATCAGCCCCAGCATTTT; d_gene: .; j_gene: TRBJ1-5; abundance: .; len: 14; v_gene: TRBV6-1
CDR3aa: CAISELGLRYEQYF; CDR3nt: TGTGCCATCAGTGAGCTGGGTTTGAGGTACGAGCAGTACTTC; d_gene: .; j_gene: TRBJ2-7; abundance: .; len: 14; v_gene: TRBV10-3
CDR3aa: CASSAGISGYNEQFF; CDR3nt: TGTGCCAGCAGTGCTGGCATCTCCGGGTACAATGAGCAGTTCTTC; d_gene: .; j_gene: TRBJ2-1; abundance: few; len: 15; v_gene: TRBV27
CDR3aa: CASSDYREKAFF; CDR3nt: TGTGCCAGCAGTGACTACCGGGAGAAAGCTTTCTTT; d_gene: .; j_gene: TRBJ1-1; abundance: .; len: 12; v_gene: TRBV25-1
CDR3aa: CASSLGGKQGFTGELFF; CDR3nt: TGTGCTAGCAGCTTAGGGGGAAAACAGGGTTTCACCGGGGAGCTGTTTTTT; d_gene: .; j_gene: TRBJ2-2; abundance: .; len: 17; v_gene: TRBV7-7
CDR3aa: CASSDDRGGDEQYF; CDR3nt: TGCGCCAGCAGCGATGACAGGGGCGGAGACGAGCAGTACTTC; d_gene: TRBD1; j_gene: TRBJ2-7; abundance: .; len: 14; v_gene: TRBV5-1
CDR3aa: CSVEDRFEQFF; CDR3nt: TGCAGCGTTGAAGATCGCTTTGAGCAGTTCTTC; d_gene: .; j_gene: TRBJ2-1; abundance: few; len: 11; v_gene: TRBV29-1
CDR3aa: CAISEAREETQYF; CDR3nt: TGTGCCATCAGTGAGGCGAGGGAAGAGACCCAGTACTTC; d_gene: .; j_gene: TRBJ2-5; abundance: many; len: 13; v_gene: TRBV10-3
CDR3aa: CASSQDPGVGETQYF; CDR3nt: TGCGCCAGCAGCCAAGATCCAGGGGTGGGAGAGACCCAGTACTTC; d_gene: .; j_gene: TRBJ2-5; abundance: few; len: 15; v_gene: TRBV4-3
CDR3aa: CASSSEGRYTEAFF; CDR3nt: TGTGCCAGCAGCTCGGAGGGAAGGTACACTGAAGCTTTCTTT; d_gene: .; j_gene: TRBJ1-1; abundance: few; len: 14; v_gene: TRBV7-8
CDR3aa: CASSQDATSGTDTQYF; CDR3nt: TGCGCCAGCAGCCAAGATGCGACTAGCGGCACAGATACGCAGTATTTT; d_gene: TRBD2; j_gene: TRBJ2-3; abundance: .; len: 16; v_gene: TRBV4-3
CDR3aa: CASSFGTGGRNSPLHF; CDR3nt: TGTGCCAGCAGTTTCGGGACAGGGGGACGTAATTCACCCCTCCACTTT; d_gene: TRBD1; j_gene: TRBJ1-6; abundance: .; len: 16; v_gene: TRBV27
CDR3aa: CASSERQYNEQFF; CDR3nt: TGTGCCAGCAGTGAAAGGCAGTACAATGAGCAGTTCTTC; d_gene: .; j_gene: TRBJ2-1; abundance: many; len: 13; v_gene: TRBV25-1
CDR3aa: CASSSRGPGDTEAFF; CDR3nt: TGCGCCAGCAGCTCCAGGGGGCCTGGGGACACTGAAGCTTTCTTT; d_gene: TRBD1; j_gene: TRBJ1-1; abundance: few; len: 15; v_gene: TRBV5-1
CDR3aa: CSAREQYEQYF; CDR3nt: TGCAGTGCTAGAGAACAGTACGAGCAGTACTTC; d_gene: .; j_gene: TRBJ2-7; abundance: .; len: 11; v_gene: TRBV20-1
CDR3aa: CASSLAPATGGYNEQFF; CDR3nt: TGTGCCAGCAGTTTGGCTCCGGCGACAGGGGGCTACAATGAGCAGTTCTTC; d_gene: TRBD1; j_gene: TRBJ2-1; abundance: few; len: 17; v_gene: TRBV12-3/TRBV12-4
CDR3aa: CANPRRLEQYF; CDR3nt: TGCGCCAACCCGCGCCGGCTCGAGCAGTACTTC; d_gene: .; j_gene: TRBJ2-7; abundance: few; len: 11; v_gene: TRBV5-1
CDR3aa: CSALIGGNTEAFF; CDR3nt: TGCAGTGCTCTGATAGGAGGGAACACTGAAGCTTTCTTT; d_gene: .; j_gene: TRBJ1-1; abundance: .; len: 13; v_gene: TRBV20-1